This is a list of T cell receptor beta chains from one sample in a study of T cells in Graves' hyperthyroidism and ophthalmopathy. TCRdb ran MiXCR on the multiplex PCR reads and lists one entry per CDR3 protein. The profile shows about 560,000 distinct CDR3 sequences, around 15% of them singletons. Sequencing input: blood. These receptors were collected from a woman aged 18-30 years with Graves' hyperthyroidism. Each CDR3 is given with its conserved first and last residue. D genes are given only for firm matches. Some rows mark clone size as missing; the rest say once, few, many or name a class of expanded clone.

clone_size	d_call	v_call	j_call	cdr3_aa	cdr3_nt
many	.	TRBV12-3/TRBV12-4	TRBJ1-2	CASSQGTSYGYTF	TGTGCCAGCAGCCAGGGGACTAGCTATGGCTACACCTTC
many	.	TRBV5-1	TRBJ2-1	CASSLDQDEQFF	TGCGCCAGCAGCTTGGACCAAGATGAGCAGTTCTTC
.	.	TRBV30	TRBJ2-7	CAWSGLGYEQYF	TGTGCCTGGAGTGGCCTCGGATACGAGCAGTACTTC
.	.	TRBV5-1	TRBJ2-1	CASSLSQGRNEQFF	TGCGCCAGCAGCTTGTCTCAGGGGCGGAATGAGCAGTTCTTC
many	.	TRBV29-1	TRBJ2-3	CSVGGSIFSDTQYF	TGCAGCGTTGGGGGCTCGATTTTTTCTGATACGCAGTATTTT
.	.	TRBV6-1	TRBJ1-2	CASSESGGVYGYTF	TGTGCCAGCAGTGAATCGGGGGGCGTCTATGGCTACACCTTC
.	.	TRBV12-3/TRBV12-4	TRBJ1-1	CASSFGAPGAFF	TGTGCCAGCAGTTTCGGGGCTCCGGGAGCTTTCTTT
many	.	TRBV7-6	TRBJ2-3	CASSLEPRAPTDTQYF	TGTGCCAGCAGCTTAGAGCCCAGGGCTCCCACAGATACGCAGTATTTT
.	.	TRBV3-1	TRBJ1-2	CASSHIVQGNGYTF	TGTGCCAGCAGCCACATTGTGCAGGGGAATGGCTACACCTTC
many	.	TRBV7-8	TRBJ2-5	CASSLQGLRETQYF	TGTGCCAGCAGCTTACAAGGACTCCGAGAGACCCAGTACTTC
.	TRBD2	TRBV10-1	TRBJ2-3	CASSPGGGITDTQYF	TGCGCCAGCAGCCCTGGCGGGGGGATCACAGATACGCAGTATTTT
.	.	TRBV14	TRBJ1-4	CASSHERVEKLFF	TGTGCCAGCAGCCACGAGAGGGTTGAAAAACTGTTTTTT
.	.	TRBV20-1	TRBJ1-1	CSAGDDTEAFF	TGCAGTGCCGGGGATGACACTGAAGCTTTCTTT
.	TRBD1	TRBV19	TRBJ1-6	CASRAGTGNSPLHF	TGTGCCAGTAGGGCCGGGACAGGGAATTCACCCCTCCACTTT
few	TRBD2	TRBV7-2	TRBJ2-1	CASSLVGGGMNEQFF	TGTGCCAGCAGCTTAGTGGGGGGAGGGATGAATGAGCAGTTCTTC
.	TRBD1	TRBV14	TRBJ1-1	CASSPTGAVMNTEAFF	TGTGCCAGCAGCCCGACAGGGGCGGTAATGAACACTGAAGCTTTCTTT
many	.	TRBV12-3/TRBV12-4	TRBJ2-3	CASSRRSTDTQYF	TGTGCCAGCAGTCGCCGGAGCACAGATACGCAGTATTTT
few	.	TRBV12-3/TRBV12-4	TRBJ1-3	CASRTTGLGNTIYF	TGTGCCAGCAGGACTACAGGGCTCGGAAACACCATATATTTT
.	TRBD2	TRBV19	TRBJ2-5	CASSLASGGYQETQYF	TGTGCCAGTAGTCTCGCTAGCGGGGGTTACCAAGAGACCCAGTACTTC
few	.	TRBV12-3/TRBV12-4	TRBJ1-1	CASSLTAQQGTEAFF	TGTGCCAGCAGTCTGACCGCTCAACAGGGCACTGAAGCTTTCTTT
.	.	TRBV20-1	TRBJ2-1	CSASHVTANEQFF	TGCAGTGCTAGTCATGTGACAGCTAATGAGCAGTTCTTC
many	.	TRBV11-3	TRBJ2-7	CASSDRSPEQYF	TGTGCCAGCAGCGACCGGAGCCCCGAGCAGTACTTC
few	.	TRBV20-1	TRBJ2-5	CSAEDGEETQYF	TGCAGTGCTGAGGACGGAGAAGAGACCCAGTACTTC
.	.	TRBV20-1	TRBJ1-1	CSARDGTSKTEAFF	TGCAGTGCTAGAGACGGGACATCGAAAACTGAAGCTTTCTTT
many	TRBD1	TRBV6-2/TRBV6-3	TRBJ2-7	CASSYLTGQGTLGYEQYF	TGTGCCAGCAGTTACCTGACGGGACAGGGGACTCTCGGGTACGAGCAGTACTTC
many	TRBD2	TRBV7-8	TRBJ2-7	CASSLSLPRVGSGAYEQYF	TGTGCCAGCAGCTTATCCCTGCCTCGCGTCGGGAGCGGGGCGTACGAGCAGTACTTC
few	.	TRBV6-1	TRBJ1-2	CASSPGDGGYTF	TGTGCCAGCAGTCCGGGGGACGGTGGCTACACCTTC